This TCR beta chain was sequenced for a study of blood T cell repertoires in COVID-19. Germline CDR1 is MNHEY and CDR2 is SMNVEV (reference sequence). The CDR3 runs 13 residues. V lost 2 bases to trimming and J lost 8 bases, with 12 bases between them. Assay used: immunoSEQ multiplex PCR; TCRdb lists only in-frame clones, some missing. The sample contains roughly 320,000 clones, approximately 85% of which appear only once. This sequence joins TRBV27 and TRBJ1-2; no clear D. The TCR was taken from a human donor in a cohort sampled during active COVID-19. The source material was peripheral blood. The CDR3, as DNA: TGTGCCAGCAGTTTAACGAGGGCGTCGGGCTACACCTTC. Protein product: CASSLTRASGYTF.